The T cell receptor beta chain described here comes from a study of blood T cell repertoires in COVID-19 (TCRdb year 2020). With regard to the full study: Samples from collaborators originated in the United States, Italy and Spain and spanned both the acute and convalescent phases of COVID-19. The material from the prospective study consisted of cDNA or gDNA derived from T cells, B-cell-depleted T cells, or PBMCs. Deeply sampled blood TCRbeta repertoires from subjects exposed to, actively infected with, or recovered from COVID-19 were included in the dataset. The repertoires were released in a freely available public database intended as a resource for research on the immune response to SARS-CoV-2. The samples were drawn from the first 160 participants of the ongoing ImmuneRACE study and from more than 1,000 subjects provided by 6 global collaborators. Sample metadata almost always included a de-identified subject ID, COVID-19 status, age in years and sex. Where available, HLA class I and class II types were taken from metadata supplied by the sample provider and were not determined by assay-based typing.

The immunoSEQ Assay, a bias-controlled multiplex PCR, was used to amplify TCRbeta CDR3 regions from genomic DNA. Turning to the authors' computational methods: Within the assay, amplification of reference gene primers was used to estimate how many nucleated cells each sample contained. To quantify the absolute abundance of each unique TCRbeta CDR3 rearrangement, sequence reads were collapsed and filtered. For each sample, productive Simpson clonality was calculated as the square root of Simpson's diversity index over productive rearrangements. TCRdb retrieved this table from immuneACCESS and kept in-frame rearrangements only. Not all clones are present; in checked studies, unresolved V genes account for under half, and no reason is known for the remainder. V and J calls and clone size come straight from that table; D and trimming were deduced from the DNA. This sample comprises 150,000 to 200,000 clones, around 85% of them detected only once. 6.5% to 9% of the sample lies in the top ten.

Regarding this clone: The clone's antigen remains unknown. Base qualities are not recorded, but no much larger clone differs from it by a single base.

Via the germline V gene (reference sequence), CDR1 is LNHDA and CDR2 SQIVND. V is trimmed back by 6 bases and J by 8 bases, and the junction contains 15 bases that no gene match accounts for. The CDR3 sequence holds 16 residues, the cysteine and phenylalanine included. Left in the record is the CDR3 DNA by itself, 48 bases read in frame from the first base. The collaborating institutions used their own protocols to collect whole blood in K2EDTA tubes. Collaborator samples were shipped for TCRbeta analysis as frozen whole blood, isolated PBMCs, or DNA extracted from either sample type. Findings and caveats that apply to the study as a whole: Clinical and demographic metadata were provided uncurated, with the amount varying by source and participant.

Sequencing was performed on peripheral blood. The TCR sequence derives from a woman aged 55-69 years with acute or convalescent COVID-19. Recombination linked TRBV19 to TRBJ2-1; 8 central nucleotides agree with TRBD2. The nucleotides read TGTGCCAGTAGGTCGACTAGCGCTCCCCGCGGGCATGAGCAGTTCTTC. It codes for CASRSTSAPRGHEQFF.